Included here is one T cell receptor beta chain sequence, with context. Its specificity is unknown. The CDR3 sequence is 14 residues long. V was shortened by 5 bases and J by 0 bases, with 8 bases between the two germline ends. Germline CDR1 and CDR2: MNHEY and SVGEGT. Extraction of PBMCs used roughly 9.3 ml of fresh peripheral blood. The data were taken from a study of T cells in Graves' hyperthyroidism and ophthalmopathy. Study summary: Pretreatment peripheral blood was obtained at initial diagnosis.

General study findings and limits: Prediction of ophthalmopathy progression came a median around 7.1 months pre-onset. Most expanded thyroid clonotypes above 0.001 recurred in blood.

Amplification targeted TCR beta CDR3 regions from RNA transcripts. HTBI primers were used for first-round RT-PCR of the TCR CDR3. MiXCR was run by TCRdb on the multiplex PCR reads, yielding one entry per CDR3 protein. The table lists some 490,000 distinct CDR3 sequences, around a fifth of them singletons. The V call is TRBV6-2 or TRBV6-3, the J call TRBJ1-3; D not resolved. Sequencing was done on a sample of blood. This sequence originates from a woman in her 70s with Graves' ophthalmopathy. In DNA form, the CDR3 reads TGTGCCAGCAGTCTGATACCCTCTGGAAACACCATATATTTT. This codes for CASSLIPSGNTIYF.